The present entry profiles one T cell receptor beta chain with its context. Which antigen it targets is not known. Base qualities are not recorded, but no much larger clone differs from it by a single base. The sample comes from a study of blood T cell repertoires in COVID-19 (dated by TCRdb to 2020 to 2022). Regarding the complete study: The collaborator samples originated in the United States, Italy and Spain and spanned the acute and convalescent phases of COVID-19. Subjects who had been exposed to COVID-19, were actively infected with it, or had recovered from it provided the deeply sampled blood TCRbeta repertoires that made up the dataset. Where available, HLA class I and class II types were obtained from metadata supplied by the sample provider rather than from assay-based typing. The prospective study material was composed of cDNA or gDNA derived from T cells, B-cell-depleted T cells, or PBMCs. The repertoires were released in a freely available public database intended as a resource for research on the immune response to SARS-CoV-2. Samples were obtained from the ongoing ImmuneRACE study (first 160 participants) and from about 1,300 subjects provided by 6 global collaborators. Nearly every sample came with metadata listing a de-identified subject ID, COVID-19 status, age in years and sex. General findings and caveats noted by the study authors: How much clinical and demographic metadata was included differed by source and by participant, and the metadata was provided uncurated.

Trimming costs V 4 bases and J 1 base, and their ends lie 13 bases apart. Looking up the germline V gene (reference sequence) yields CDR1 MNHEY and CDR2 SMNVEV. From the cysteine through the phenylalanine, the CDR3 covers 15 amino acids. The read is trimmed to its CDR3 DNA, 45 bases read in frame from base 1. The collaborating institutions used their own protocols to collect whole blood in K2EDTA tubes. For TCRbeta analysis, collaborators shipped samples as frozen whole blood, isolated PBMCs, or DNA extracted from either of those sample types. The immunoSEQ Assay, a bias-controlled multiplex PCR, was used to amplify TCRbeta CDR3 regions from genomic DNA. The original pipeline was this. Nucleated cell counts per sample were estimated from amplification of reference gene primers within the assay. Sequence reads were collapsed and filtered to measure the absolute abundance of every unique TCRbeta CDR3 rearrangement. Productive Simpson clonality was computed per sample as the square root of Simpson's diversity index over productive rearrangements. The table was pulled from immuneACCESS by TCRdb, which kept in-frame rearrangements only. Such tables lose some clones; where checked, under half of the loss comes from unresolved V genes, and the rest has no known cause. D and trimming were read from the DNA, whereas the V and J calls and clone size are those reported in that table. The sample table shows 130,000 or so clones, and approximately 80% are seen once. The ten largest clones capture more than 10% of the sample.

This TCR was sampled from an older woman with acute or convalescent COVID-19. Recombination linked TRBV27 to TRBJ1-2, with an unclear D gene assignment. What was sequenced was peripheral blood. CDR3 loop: CASSSSSTGNYGYTF. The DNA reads TGTGCCAGCAGTTCCTCCTCGACGGGTAACTATGGCTACACCTTC.